This is a list of T cell receptor beta chains from one sample in a study of shared clonotypes between healthy human individuals. The table came from immunoSEQ multiplex PCR; TCRdb's copy has only in-frame clones and leaves some out. The profile shows about 700,000 clones, roughly 70% of them singletons. Sequencing was carried out using memory CD4+ T cells sorted from blood. These receptors were taken from a young woman in good health. Both conserved end residues are part of each CDR3.

v_gene	j_gene	CDR3aa
TRBV7-2	TRBJ2-1	CASSLAGGYNEQFF
TRBV28	TRBJ1-2	CASSLGTGDGYTF
TRBV7-8	TRBJ2-7	CASSARGLAGSSSYEQYF
TRBV5-4	TRBJ1-1	CASSLQGVMNTEAFF
TRBV6-5	TRBJ2-5	CASSYVREETQYF
TRBV5-1	TRBJ1-5	CASSLVLPPGQGIFRGEQPQHF
TRBV6-6	TRBJ1-3	CASRGPGISGNTIYF
TRBV7-2	TRBJ2-3	CASSFPLDGTQYF
TRBV27	TRBJ1-5	CASSLWPQHF
TRBV27	TRBJ2-7	CASRGLDLYEQYF
TRBV4-2	TRBJ2-3	CASSQVRETDTQYF
TRBV6-5	TRBJ1-5	CASSRTSYSNQPQHF
TRBV28	TRBJ2-3	CASRVSTDTQYF
TRBV28	TRBJ2-1	CASSLGGISISGEQFF
TRBV7-2	TRBJ2-1	CASSSPGLAGGYNEQFF
TRBV30	TRBJ2-7	CAWRKGQGPFYEQYF
TRBV10-3	TRBJ1-5	CAISESGDNQPQHF
TRBV19	TRBJ2-1	CASSIQGEGTRQFF
TRBV9	TRBJ1-2	CASSVQGYGYTF
TRBV7-3	TRBJ2-1	CASSLKAGGPGEQFF
TRBV29-1	TRBJ2-7	CSVGASGLSEQYF
TRBV19	TRBJ1-6	CASRHGNPTNSPLHF
TRBV20-1	TRBJ1-1	CSAGGSSEAFF
TRBV28	TRBJ1-1	CASSTQGKAFF
TRBV28	TRBJ2-6	CASHVSGANVLTF
TRBV18	TRBJ2-1	CASSRRSGRSDEQFF
TRBV4-1	TRBJ2-7	CASSQVLWSGSSYEQYF
TRBV6-5	TRBJ1-1	CASSYSRTGNTEAFF
TRBV29-1	TRBJ2-7	CSVSQTSGGYEQYF
TRBV2	TRBJ1-4	CASKRLVATNEKLFF
TRBV5-1	TRBJ1-1	CASSPGVNTEAFF
TRBV2	TRBJ1-2	CASREQAGGLGYTF
TRBV28	TRBJ1-5	CASSLSGQGDQPQHF
TRBV5-4	TRBJ1-2	CASSRMGQGVVYGYTF
TRBV6-6	TRBJ2-5	CASSYPTSGARETQYF
TRBV11-3	TRBJ2-7	CASSQGQGTEQYF
TRBV16	TRBJ1-3	CASSQSSASGNTIYF
TRBV7-8	TRBJ1-1	CASSGGGAEAFF
TRBV11-2	TRBJ2-7	CASSLDRKGSGYF
TRBV19	TRBJ2-7	CASSIGRDITYEQYF
TRBV18	TRBJ2-2	CASSKRASSGGGDTGELFF
TRBV7-3	TRBJ1-1	CASSLAALVDTEAFF
TRBV6-6	TRBJ1-1	CASSPAADTEAFF
TRBV7-8	TRBJ1-1	CASSLVGHFNTEAFF
TRBV19	TRBJ2-3	CASNRDRDHHTQYF
TRBV5-6	TRBJ1-2	CASSLVGDSKEYGYTF
TRBV4-1	TRBJ2-1	CASSQDRGAFYNEQFF
TRBV4-1	TRBJ2-5	CASSQGRWGEQYF
TRBV7-8	TRBJ2-7	CASSLELAGVYEQYF
TRBV7-9	TRBJ2-2	CASSSRQEANTGELFF
TRBV6-4	TRBJ2-6	CASSEGPLSGANVLTF
TRBV15	TRBJ2-5	CATSTGQGLQETQYF